This is a list of T cell receptor beta chains from one sample in a study of blood T cell repertoires in COVID-19. Some clones are missing from TCRdb's copy, which holds only in-frame ones; the method was immunoSEQ multiplex PCR. The sample includes some 400,000 clones, approximately 89% of them seen just once. The specimen sequenced was PBMCs or T cells enriched from blood (not recorded which). These receptors all stem from a woman in her thirties or forties who had been exposed to COVID-19. Each CDR3 is given with its conserved first and last residue. The D gene is left open where the match is weak. Only some rows state a clone size, as once, few, many or a class for expanded clones.

V: TRBV5-6; size: -; D: TRBD1; J: TRBJ2-1; DNA: TGTGCCAGCAGGAACCCCGGGACAGGGCCCAATGAGCAGTTCTTC; CDR3: CASRNPGTGPNEQFF
V: TRBV3-1/TRBV3-2; size: -; D: TRBD1; J: TRBJ1-3; DNA: TGTGCCAGCAGCCGTGGACAGGGCGTGCGATCTGGAAACACCATATATTTT; CDR3: CASSRGQGVRSGNTIYF
V: TRBV7-8; size: -; D: TRBD2; J: TRBJ2-7; DNA: TGTGCCAGCAGCTTTAGCGGGGGGCACAACGAGCAGTACTTC; CDR3: CASSFSGGHNEQYF
V: TRBV19; size: -; D: TRBD1; J: TRBJ1-2; DNA: TGTGCCAGTAGTATAACCCATCGTCCGGACAGGAAGAACTATGGCTACACCTTC; CDR3: CASSITHRPDRKNYGYTF
V: TRBV19; size: -; D: TRBD1; J: TRBJ1-1; DNA: TGTGCCAGTAGTACCCCATCGACAGGGGCCCCTGAAGCTTTCTTT; CDR3: CASSTPSTGAPEAFF
V: TRBV18; size: -; D: TRBD2; J: TRBJ2-1; DNA: TGTGCCAGCTCACCCGGACTAGCGCCCCGAGGGCCCATTAGCTCCTACAATGAGCAGTTCTTC; CDR3: CASSPGLAPRGPISSYNEQFF
V: TRBV15; size: -; D: -; J: TRBJ1-4; DNA: TGTGCCACCAGCAGAGATGATAGGCAGGGAGGTGAAAAACTGTTTTTT; CDR3: CATSRDDRQGGEKLFF
V: TRBV11-3; size: -; D: -; J: TRBJ2-7; DNA: TGTGCCAGCAGCTTAGTGAGCGGCGTGGTAGACTACGAGCAGTACTTC; CDR3: CASSLVSGVVDYEQYF
V: TRBV3-1/TRBV3-2; size: -; D: TRBD1; J: TRBJ2-4; DNA: TGTGCCAGCAGCCCTCGGGACAGGCCCCTAGCCAAAAACATTCAGTACTTC; CDR3: CASSPRDRPLAKNIQYF
V: TRBV19; size: -; D: TRBD2; J: TRBJ2-1; DNA: TGTGCCAGTAGTATAGCATGGGCGGGAGACAATGAGCAGTTCTTC; CDR3: CASSIAWAGDNEQFF
V: TRBV2; size: -; D: TRBD2; J: TRBJ2-2; DNA: TGTGCCAGTCAGCGGGAGTTGAACACCGGGGAGCTGTTTTTT; CDR3: CASQRELNTGELFF
V: TRBV12-3/TRBV12-4; size: -; D: -; J: TRBJ1-1; DNA: TGTGCCAGCAGGGGACAATTGAGGACTGAAGCTTTCTTT; CDR3: CASRGQLRTEAFF
V: TRBV10-1; size: few; D: TRBD1; J: TRBJ1-1; DNA: TGCGCCAGCAGTGAGTCGACAGGGCAGAGGGCTTTCTTT; CDR3: CASSESTGQRAFF
V: TRBV20-1; size: -; D: TRBD1; J: TRBJ1-1; DNA: TGCAGTGGTAGAGGGACAGATGAAGCTTTCTTT; CDR3: CSGRGTDEAFF
V: TRBV10-3; size: -; D: TRBD1; J: TRBJ1-1; DNA: TGTGCCATTAGGGACAGCCCGAACACTGAAGCTTTCTTT; CDR3: CAIRDSPNTEAFF
V: TRBV10-2; size: -; D: -; J: TRBJ1-1; DNA: TGCGCCAGCAGTGAGTCAAGGGGTGGATTTACTGAAGCTTTCTTT; CDR3: CASSESRGGFTEAFF
V: TRBV5-1; size: -; D: -; J: TRBJ2-6; DNA: TGCGCCAGCAGCTTGAGCGGTGAGGGCTCTGGGGCCAACGTCCTGACTTTC; CDR3: CASSLSGEGSGANVLTF
V: TRBV12-3/TRBV12-4; size: once; D: -; J: TRBJ2-3; DNA: TGTGCCAGCAGTAAAAACAGGGATACGCAGTATTTT; CDR3: CASSKNRDTQYF
V: TRBV30; size: -; D: TRBD1; J: TRBJ1-4; DNA: TGTGCCTGGAGTGTAAACAGGGGTAATGAAAAACTGTTTTTT; CDR3: CAWSVNRGNEKLFF
V: TRBV19; size: -; D: -; J: TRBJ2-2; DNA: TGTGCCAGTAGTCCTCCTAACAGGGCCGGAGGGGAGCTGTTTTTT; CDR3: CASSPPNRAGGELFF
V: TRBV6-2/TRBV6-3; size: -; D: -; J: TRBJ2-6; DNA: TGTGCCAGCAGTTACTCGGCATCTGGGGCCAACGTCCTGACTTTC; CDR3: CASSYSASGANVLTF
V: TRBV19; size: -; D: TRBD2; J: TRBJ2-1; DNA: TGTGCCAGTAGTCCCGGCGGGACTAGGGCTAATGAGCAGTTCTTC; CDR3: CASSPGGTRANEQFF
V: TRBV7-9; size: -; D: -; J: TRBJ2-1; DNA: TGTGCCAGCAGCTCCCCTGGGGGGAACAATGAGCAGTTCTTC; CDR3: CASSSPGGNNEQFF
V: TRBV19; size: -; D: -; J: TRBJ1-5; DNA: TGTGCCAGTAGTCCCAGACCCGGACAGCCGAATCAGCCCCAGCATTTT; CDR3: CASSPRPGQPNQPQHF
V: TRBV7-9; size: -; D: TRBD1; J: TRBJ1-3; DNA: TGTGCCAGCAGCCATTTCCAGGGAACAGGGGTGAACTCTGGAAACACCATATATTTT; CDR3: CASSHFQGTGVNSGNTIYF
V: TRBV5-1; size: -; D: -; J: TRBJ1-2; DNA: TGCGCCAGCAGCCCCCGAGGAGGGGTGTACACCTTC; CDR3: CASSPRGGVYTF
V: TRBV30; size: -; D: TRBD1; J: TRBJ1-4; DNA: TGTGCCTGGAGTACTTTAGGGACAGGGGGTGAAAAACTGTTTTTT; CDR3: CAWSTLGTGGEKLFF
V: TRBV5-1; size: -; D: -; J: TRBJ1-4; DNA: TGCGCCAGCAGCTTGGTCACGGCAGGGCCTAATGAAAAACTGTTTTTT; CDR3: CASSLVTAGPNEKLFF
V: TRBV5-1; size: -; D: TRBD1; J: TRBJ2-7; DNA: TGCGCCAGCAGCTTGCTACAGGGGGCTTACGAGCAGTACTTC; CDR3: CASSLLQGAYEQYF
V: TRBV5-1; size: -; D: -; J: TRBJ1-2; DNA: TGCGCCAGCAGTTCAGGGGTTAATAACTATGGCTACACCTTC; CDR3: CASSSGVNNYGYTF
V: TRBV7-9; size: once; D: -; J: TRBJ1-2; DNA: TGTGCCAGCAGCTTAGAAACCGGGACACGGGCTAGTGGCTACACCTTC; CDR3: CASSLETGTRASGYTF
V: TRBV7-3; size: -; D: -; J: TRBJ2-1; DNA: TGTGCCAGCAGCCCTTCCCAGGGTTACAATGAGCAGTTCTTC; CDR3: CASSPSQGYNEQFF
V: TRBV29-1; size: -; D: -; J: TRBJ2-7; DNA: TGCAGCGTTGAGATGGGCAGAGCCTACGAGCAGTACTTC; CDR3: CSVEMGRAYEQYF
V: TRBV3-1/TRBV3-2; size: -; D: TRBD2; J: TRBJ2-2; DNA: TGTGCCAGCAGCCGACCGCGGGAGATCGCGAACACCGGGGAGCTGTTTTTT; CDR3: CASSRPREIANTGELFF
V: TRBV9; size: -; D: TRBD2; J: TRBJ2-3; DNA: TGTGCCAGCAGCGCGGTAGCGGGAGGGCCGAGAAACACAGATACGCAGTATTTT; CDR3: CASSAVAGGPRNTDTQYF
V: TRBV6-6; size: -; D: -; J: TRBJ1-3; DNA: TGTGCCAGCAGTTACTCTTCAGCTGGAAACACCATATATTTT; CDR3: CASSYSSAGNTIYF
V: TRBV9; size: -; D: -; J: TRBJ1-5; DNA: TGTGCCAGCAGCGAGACAGGTAATAGCAATCAGCCCCAGCATTTT; CDR3: CASSETGNSNQPQHF
V: TRBV19; size: once; D: -; J: TRBJ1-6; DNA: TGTGCCAGTAGTATACCCAGGACAGCGAGCTCCTATAATTCACCCCTCCACTTT; CDR3: CASSIPRTASSYNSPLHF
V: TRBV5-5; size: -; D: TRBD2; J: TRBJ2-1; DNA: TGTGCCAGCAGCCGACTAGCAGAATACAGCAATGAGCAGTTCTTC; CDR3: CASSRLAEYSNEQFF
V: TRBV2; size: -; D: -; J: TRBJ1-6; DNA: TGTGCCTGCGCGAGGGGGTTGAGTTCACCCCTCCACTTT; CDR3: CACARGLSSPLHF
V: TRBV10-2; size: -; D: TRBD1; J: TRBJ1-2; DNA: TGCGCCAGCAGTGAGGGTCCCGGGACAGGAGTAAACTATGGCTACACCTTC; CDR3: CASSEGPGTGVNYGYTF
V: TRBV19; size: -; D: -; J: TRBJ1-5; DNA: TGTGCCACCAAGGGGCTCCTCAATCAGCCCCAGCATTTT; CDR3: CATKGLLNQPQHF
V: TRBV9; size: -; D: TRBD1; J: TRBJ1-2; DNA: TGTGCCAGCAGCACGACAGGGGCTGGCTACACCTTC; CDR3: CASSTTGAGYTF
V: TRBV7-9; size: -; D: -; J: TRBJ1-3; DNA: TGTGCCAGCACCGCGGGGTGGCAGGGAAACACCATATATTTT; CDR3: CASTAGWQGNTIYF
V: TRBV7-3; size: -; D: TRBD1; J: TRBJ2-1; DNA: TGTGCCAGCAGCCTCGGGGACAGGGTTAACAATGAGCAGTTCTTC; CDR3: CASSLGDRVNNEQFF
V: TRBV10-2; size: -; D: -; J: TRBJ1-5; DNA: TGCGCCAGCACTGGACAGCCCTATAGCAATCAGCCCCAGCATTTT; CDR3: CASTGQPYSNQPQHF
V: TRBV9; size: -; D: -; J: TRBJ1-1; DNA: TGTGCCAGCAGCGTAGGGCATGAGAACACTGAAGCTTTCTTT; CDR3: CASSVGHENTEAFF
V: TRBV15; size: -; D: -; J: TRBJ1-2; DNA: TGTGCCACCAGCAGAGAAGCTGGGAAAAAGGACAGCCTCTATGGCTACACCTTC; CDR3: CATSREAGKKDSLYGYTF
V: TRBV30; size: -; D: -; J: TRBJ2-7; DNA: TGTGCCTGGAGCGGGGTCTACGAGCAGTACTTC; CDR3: CAWSGVYEQYF
V: TRBV9; size: -; D: TRBD1; J: TRBJ1-1; DNA: TGTGCCAGCAGCCCCCGTATCGACAGGGTGTTTGAAGCTTTCTTT; CDR3: CASSPRIDRVFEAFF